This T cell receptor beta chain comes out of a study of T cells in Graves' hyperthyroidism and ophthalmopathy. Many counts were recorded for this clonotype. Germline CDR1 reads MNHNS; CDR2 reads SASEGT. V lost 8 bases to trimming and J lost 7 bases; unmatched junction nucleotides: 15. The CDR3 sequence is 16 residues long. It was RNA transcripts that yielded the amplified TCR beta CDR3 regions. A first-round RT-PCR of the TCR CDR3 used the HTBI primer set. TCRdb independently ran MiXCR on the multiplex PCR reads; one entry per CDR3 protein. The profile shows about 380,000 distinct CDR3 sequences, roughly 14% of them singletons.

The sequenced material came from blood. The gene calls are TRBV6-1 and TRBJ2-1; 9 bases align to TRBD1. The origin of this receptor is a woman in her sixties with Graves' hyperthyroidism. In DNA form, the CDR3 reads TGTGCCAGCGATCTGACCGGGACAGGGACGGGAAATGAGCAGTTCTTC. Amino acids: CASDLTGTGTGNEQFF.